This T cell receptor beta chain was retrieved from a study of identifying expanded T cells in peripheral blood. Study conclusions and caveats: Across healthy donors, higher total template counts meant significantly greater approximately 2-week count variance.

The table lists this clone with a few counts. Its matching antigen is unknown. Germline CDR1 reads LGHNT; CDR2 reads FRNRAP. Trimming at V came to 6 bases and at J to 4 bases, leaving 8 bases not matched to a gene. The CDR3 length is 15 residues. Repertoires were generated with immunoSEQ multiplex PCR, while TCRdb's copy carries only in-frame clones and drops some. The repertoire holds 90,000 to 100,000 clones, with about nine tenths as singletons. The clonotype originates from a person between 18 and 75 years old in good health. The source material was blood. The chain uses TRBV12-5 and TRBJ2-1; 8 bases are a match to TRBD2. The CDR3 DNA reads TGTGCTAGTGGCCAGAGCGGGGGAATTTACAATGAGCAGTTCTTC. Translated, it gives CASGQSGGIYNEQFF.